This TCR beta chain comes out of a study of blood T cells in healthy people across ages. Whole-study findings and limits: When set beside aged donors, long-lived donors presented more naive CD4+ cells and higher diversity. While age rose, TCR beta diversity per million T cells dropped in a roughly linear way. TCR beta diversity was tightly associated with the proportion of naive T cells.

Using a J-beta primer mix together with a sample-barcoded 5' primer, a second PCR was run for about 6 to 11 cycles. CDR3-containing paired-end reads numbering at least 2.5 million came from each sample. MiXCR, applied by TCRdb to the 5' RACE reads, yields one record per CDR3 protein. Of approximately 900,000 distinct CDR3 sequences in the sample, around 46% were seen once. Losses at the gene ends were 2 bases for V and 3 bases for J; bases not matched to a gene: 6. Germline loops: CDR1 MNHEY, CDR2 SVGEGT. The CDR3 is made up of 16 amino acids. This clonotype was picked up a small number of times. What it binds is not known.

Sequencing was done on a sample of blood. The clonotype was recovered from a man aged 25 to 40 in good health. The chain is built from TRBV6-2 or TRBV6-3 and TRBJ2-3, with TRBD1 matching over 9 bases. The CDR3 DNA sequence: TGTGCCAGCAGTTACCTTGGACAGGGGAGAACAGATACGCAGTATTTT. This gives the protein CASSYLGQGRTDTQYF.